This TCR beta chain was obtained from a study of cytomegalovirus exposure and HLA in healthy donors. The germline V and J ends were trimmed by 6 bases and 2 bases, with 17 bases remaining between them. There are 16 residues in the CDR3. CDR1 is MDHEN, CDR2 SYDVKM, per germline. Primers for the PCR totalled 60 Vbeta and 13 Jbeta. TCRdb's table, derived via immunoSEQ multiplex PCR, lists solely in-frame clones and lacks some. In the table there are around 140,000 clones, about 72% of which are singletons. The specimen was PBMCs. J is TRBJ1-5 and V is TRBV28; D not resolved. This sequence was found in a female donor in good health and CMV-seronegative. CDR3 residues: CASSRLHGVGNQPQHF. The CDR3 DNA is TGTGCCAGCAGCCGACTCCACGGGGTCGGCAATCAGCCCCAGCATTTT.